Below, 14 T cell receptor beta chains from the same sample are listed, as sequenced in a study of response to subunit inactivated influenza vaccine (dated by TCRdb to the late 2010s). The receptor library was made with RT-PCR. Sequenced on an Illumina HiSeq 2500. TCRdb reprocessed the public reads (quality trimming at Q25 with fastp, clone calling with MiXCR) and kept in-frame beta chains. One record per CDR3 amino acid sequence lists the most common genes and DNA. This sample gives 590,000 or so distinct CDR3 sequences in total; about 14% of them show up just once. The ten top clones hold approximately 7.6% of the sample. Source: PBMCs from blood, taken 14 to 15 days before vaccination. These receptors all come from a man in his fifties who received an inactivated influenza vaccine. Donor details come from another sample of the same person, matched by shared clones.

This clonotype was seen at least ten times. V is TRBV20-1 and J is TRBJ2-3, with 15 bases that match TRBD2. Per germline, CDR1 DFQATT and CDR2 SNEGSKA (reference sequence). CDR3 length: 17 amino acids. J lost 2 bases, V lost 6 bases, and 9 bases had no gene match. This CDR3 is CSALTRTSGGVTDTQYF. The DNA of the CDR3 is TGCAGTGCACTCACCCGGACTAGCGGGGGGGTCACAGATACGCAGTATTTT.

This clonotype was counted only a few times. V and J are TRBV7-6 and TRBJ2-1; D possibly corresponds to TRBD2 (7 bases). The V gene's germline CDR1 is SGHVS and CDR2 FNYEAQ. The ends were cut back, 4 bases at V and 4 bases at J, with 17 bases in the middle. The CDR3 consists of 16 residues. The CDR3 region is CASSWGGREIYNEQFF. DNA for the CDR3: TGTGCCAGCAGCTGGGGGGGGCGGGAGATATACAATGAGCAGTTCTTC.

This chain joins TRBV7-9 and TRBJ2-1; 9 nucleotides align to TRBD1. The CDR3 is made up of 12 amino acids. Germline assignment: CDR1 SEHNR and CDR2 FQNEAQ (reference sequence). J gave up 6 bases and V 6 bases, and 0 bases lay outside the gene matches. This chain's CDR3 is CASRGQGNEQFF. The CDR3 bases are TGTGCCAGCAGGGGACAGGGCAATGAGCAGTTCTTC.

This rearrangement joins TRBV5-5 to TRBJ2-1, with TRBD2 matching over 8 bases. With V trimmed by 0 bases and J by 0 bases, 8 bases remained unmatched. Germline-derived CDR1 and CDR2 are SGHKS and YYEKEE (reference sequence). CDR3 length equals 18 residues. The CDR3 DNA sequence: TGTGCCAGCAGCTTGGGTTCGCGGGGGGCCGCCTCCTACAATGAGCAGTTCTTC. Translation gives CASSLGSRGAASYNEQFF.

The chain has TRBV20-1 and TRBJ2-1; D is undetermined. This CDR3 region has 13 residues. Per the germline V gene, CDR1 is DFQATT and CDR2 is SNEGSKA (reference sequence). Trimming pared 1 base from V and 6 bases from J, leaving 10 bases between. CDR3 loop: CSARVRTLNEQFF. CDR3 DNA: TGCAGTGCTAGAGTTCGAACCCTCAATGAGCAGTTCTTC.

There are a few counts of this clonotype. The V gene is TRBV6-1, the J gene TRBJ1-2; tentative D call: TRBD1 (5 bases). The germline CDR1 and CDR2 sequences are MNHNS and SASEGT. V was pared by 7 bases and J by 7 bases, with 19 bases between. There are 14 residues in the CDR3. The CDR3 protein is CASKRTGGAGGYTF. CDR3 DNA sequence: TGTGCCAGCAAAAGAACCGGCGGGGCTGGTGGCTACACCTTC.

This clonotype was seen only a few times. The chain links TRBV6-5 to TRBJ2-3, with 7 bases matching TRBD1. The V gene end was trimmed by 4 bases and the J gene end by 2 bases; junction bases not matched to a gene: 9. The CDR3 has 16 amino acids. Germline CDR1 reads MNHEY; CDR2 reads SVGAGI. CDR3 coding DNA: TGTGCCAGCAGTTTTCCCGGGACAGATGTCACAGATACGCAGTATTTT. It translates to CASSFPGTDVTDTQYF.

About this clonotype: Because the CDR3 is missing its conserved closing phenylalanine or tryptophan, this is likely a read error. The chain employs TRBV28 and TRBJ2-1; no definite D call. Germline CDR1 reads MDHEN; CDR2 reads SYDVKM. This CDR3 is 12 amino acids long. V shed 2 bases and J shed 12 bases, with 11 bases lying between them. CDR3 sequence: CASSLDGWGQFS. Here the CDR3 DNA reads TGTGCCAGCAGTTTAGACGGATGGGGGCAGTTCTCC.

The chain is built from TRBV3-1 and TRBJ2-1; TRBD1 agrees at 10 bases. CDR3 length: 15 residues. After removal of 3 bases from V and 7 bases from J, the junction contained 6 bases not matched to a gene. Germline lookup yields CDR1 LGHDT and CDR2 YNNKEL (reference sequence). The CDR3 sequence: CASSQAGTGANEQFF. Written as DNA, the CDR3 is TGTGCCAGCAGCCAGGCAGGGACAGGGGCGAATGAGCAGTTCTTC.

The V call is TRBV7-9, the J call TRBJ2-1; possibly TRBD1 for D (6 bases). From germline, CDR1 is SEHNR and CDR2 FQNEAQ (reference sequence). The CDR3 runs 17 residues. Trimming cost V 0 bases and J 8 bases, with 20 bases left between them. The CDR3 loop reads CASSLAIDPRGIHEQFF. The CDR3 nucleotides read TGTGCCAGCAGCTTAGCGATTGATCCTAGGGGGATTCATGAGCAGTTCTTC.

This chain uses TRBV11-2 with TRBJ2-7; D assignment may be TRBD1 or TRBD2 (7 bases each). The CDR3 loop spans 15 amino acids. Trimming stripped 1 base from V and 1 base from J, with 11 bases between. Germline V gene lookup returns CDR1 SGHAT and CDR2 FQNNGV. The chain's CDR3 is CASSLARGGSYEQYF. The CDR3 bases are TGTGCCAGCAGCTTAGCCAGGGGGGGATCCTACGAGCAGTACTTC.

The DNA for the CDR3 is TGCAGTGGTGGAGATTGGGGAACTAATGAGCAGTTCTTC. Translation gives CSGGDWGTNEQFF. This rearrangement joins TRBV20-1 to TRBJ2-1; no reliable D call. Germline CDR1 and CDR2: DFQATT and SNEGSKA (reference sequence). The CDR3 has 13 residues. V was pared by 7 bases and J by 7 bases, with 17 bases between.

The V gene is TRBV20-1, the J gene TRBJ2-3; perhaps TRBD1 as D (6 bases). This CDR3 has 14 residues. Germline V gene data show CDR1 as DFQATT and CDR2 as SNEGSKA (reference sequence). With 3 bases removed from V and 1 base from J, the gap between germline ends came to 11 bases. CDR3 in amino acids: CSASPPGGTDTQYF. CDR3 DNA sequence: TGCAGTGCTAGTCCTCCAGGGGGCACAGATACGCAGTATTTT.

The rearrangement uses TRBV4-1 and TRBJ2-1; TRBD2 might be the D (7 bases). The germline gives CDR1 MGHRA, CDR2 YSYEKL. Trimming removed 8 bases at V and 2 bases at J, with 16 bases between. The CDR3 sequence is 15 residues long. The CDR3 spells CASATSEGAYNEQFF. CDR3 DNA sequence: TGCGCCAGCGCAACTAGCGAGGGGGCCTACAATGAGCAGTTCTTC.